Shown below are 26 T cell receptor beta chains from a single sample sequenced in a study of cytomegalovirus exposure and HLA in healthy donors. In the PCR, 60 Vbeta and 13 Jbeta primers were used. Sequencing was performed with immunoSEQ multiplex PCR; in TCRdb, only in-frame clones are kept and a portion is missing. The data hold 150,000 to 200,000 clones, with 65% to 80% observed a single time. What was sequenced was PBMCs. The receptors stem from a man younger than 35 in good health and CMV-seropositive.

The CDR3 region is CASHRGGAEAFF. The DNA of the CDR3 is TGTGCCAGCCATAGGGGAGGGGCTGAAGCTTTCTTT. The chain has TRBV6-6 and TRBJ1-1, with a tentative D call TRBD1 (5 bases). CDR3 length: 12 residues. Trimming took off 8 bases at V and 6 bases at J, with 13 bases between the two ends. The germline CDR1 and CDR2 sequences are MNHNY and SVGAGI (reference sequence).

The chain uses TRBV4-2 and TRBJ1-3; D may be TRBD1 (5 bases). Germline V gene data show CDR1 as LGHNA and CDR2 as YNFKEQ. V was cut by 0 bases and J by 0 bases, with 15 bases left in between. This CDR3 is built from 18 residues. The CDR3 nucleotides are TGTGCCAGCAGCCAAGATACCAGCGGGGCGGCCTCTGGAAACACCATATATTTT. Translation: CASSQDTSGAASGNTIYF.

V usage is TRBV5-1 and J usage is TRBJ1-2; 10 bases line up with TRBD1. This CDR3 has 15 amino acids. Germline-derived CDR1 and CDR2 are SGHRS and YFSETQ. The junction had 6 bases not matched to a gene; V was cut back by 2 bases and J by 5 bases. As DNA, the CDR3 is TGCGCCAGCAGCTTTTGGACAGGGGGAGGATATGGCTACACCTTC. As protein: CASSFWTGGGYGYTF.

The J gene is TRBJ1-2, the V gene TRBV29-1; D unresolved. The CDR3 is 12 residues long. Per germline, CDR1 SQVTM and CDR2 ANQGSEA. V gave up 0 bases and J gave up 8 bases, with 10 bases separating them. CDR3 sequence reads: CSVEDFRRGYTF. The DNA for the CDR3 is TGCAGCGTTGAAGATTTCAGGAGGGGCTACACCTTC.

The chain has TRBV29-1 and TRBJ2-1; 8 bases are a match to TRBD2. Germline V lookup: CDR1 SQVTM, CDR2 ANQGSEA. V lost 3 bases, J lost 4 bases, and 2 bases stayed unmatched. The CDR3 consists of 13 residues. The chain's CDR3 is CSVDSGRYNEQFF. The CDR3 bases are TGCAGCGTTGACAGCGGGAGATACAATGAGCAGTTCTTC.

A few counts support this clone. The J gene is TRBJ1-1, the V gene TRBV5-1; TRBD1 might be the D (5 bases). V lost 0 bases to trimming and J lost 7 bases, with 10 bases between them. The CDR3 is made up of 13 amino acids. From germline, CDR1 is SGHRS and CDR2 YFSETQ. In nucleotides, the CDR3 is TGCGCCAGCAGCTTGGGGCAGGGTGATGAAGCTTTCTTT. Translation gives CASSLGQGDEAFF.

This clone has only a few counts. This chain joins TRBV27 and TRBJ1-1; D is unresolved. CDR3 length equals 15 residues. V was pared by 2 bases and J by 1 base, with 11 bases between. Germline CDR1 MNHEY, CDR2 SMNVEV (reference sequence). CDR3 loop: CASSLTGEGNTEAFF. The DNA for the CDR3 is TGTGCCAGCAGTTTAACCGGGGAGGGGAACACTGAAGCTTTCTTT.

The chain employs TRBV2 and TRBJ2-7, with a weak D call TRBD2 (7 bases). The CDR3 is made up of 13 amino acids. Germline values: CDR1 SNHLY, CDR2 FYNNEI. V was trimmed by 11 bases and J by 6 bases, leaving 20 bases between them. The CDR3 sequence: CASQGRVVGEQYV. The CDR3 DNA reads TGTGCCTCCCAGGGGAGGGTGGTTGGCGAGCAGTACGTC.

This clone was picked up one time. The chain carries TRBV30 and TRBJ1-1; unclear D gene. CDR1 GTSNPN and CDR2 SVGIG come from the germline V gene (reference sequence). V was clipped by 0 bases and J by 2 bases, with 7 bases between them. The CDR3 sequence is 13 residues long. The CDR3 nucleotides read TGTGCCTGGAGTGTGTCCTACAACACTGAAGCTTTCTTT. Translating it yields CAWSVSYNTEAFF. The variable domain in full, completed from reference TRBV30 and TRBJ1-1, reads SQTIHQWPATLVQPVGSPLSLECTVEGTSNPNLYWYRQAAGRGLQLLFYSVGIGQISSEVPQNLSASRPQDRQFILSSKKLLLSDSGFYLCAWSVSYNTEAFFGQGTRLTVV.

CDR3 nucleotides: TGTGCCAGCAGCCCTGGGGGGGACTACGAGCAGTACGTC. Protein: CASSPGGDYEQYV. The chain employs TRBV7-8 and TRBJ2-7; TRBD2 agrees at 7 bases. The CDR3 contains 13 residues. Per germline, CDR1 SGHVS and CDR2 FQNEAQ. Trimming took 5 bases from V and 3 from J; bases not matched to a gene: 4.

CDR3 in DNA: TGTGCCAGCAGTGCCACAGGGACTGGAAACACCATATATTTT. Its protein is CASSATGTGNTIYF. This chain links TRBV28 with TRBJ1-3, with D possibly being TRBD1 (6 bases). V lost 5 bases and J 2 bases, leaving 10 bases between the germline ends. From germline, CDR1 is MDHEN and CDR2 SYDVKM. This CDR3 has 14 residues.

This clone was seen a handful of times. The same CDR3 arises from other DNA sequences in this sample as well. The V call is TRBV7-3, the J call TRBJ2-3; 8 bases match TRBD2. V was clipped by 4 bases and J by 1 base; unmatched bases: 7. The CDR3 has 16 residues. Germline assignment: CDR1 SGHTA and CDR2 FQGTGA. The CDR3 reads CASSYLSGGRTDTQYF. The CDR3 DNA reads TGTGCCAGCAGCTACCTGAGCGGGGGTCGCACAGATACGCAGTATTTT. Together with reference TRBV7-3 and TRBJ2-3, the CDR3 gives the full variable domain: GAGVSQTPSNKVTEKGKYVELRCDPISGHTALYWYRQSLGQGPEFLIYFQGTGAADDSGLPNDRFFAVRPEGSVSTLKIQRTERGDSAVYLCASSYLSGGRTDTQYFGPGTRLTVL.

CDR3 DNA sequence: TGCGCCAGCACCCCGCGGGAGGGCACAGATACGCAGTATTTT. Protein: CASTPREGTDTQYF. This sequence joins TRBV4-1 and TRBJ2-3; 8 bases are shared with TRBD2. Germline V gives CDR1 MGHRA, CDR2 YSYEKL. Trimming removed 7 bases from V and 1 base from J; junction bases left unmatched: 4. CDR3 length: 14 amino acids.

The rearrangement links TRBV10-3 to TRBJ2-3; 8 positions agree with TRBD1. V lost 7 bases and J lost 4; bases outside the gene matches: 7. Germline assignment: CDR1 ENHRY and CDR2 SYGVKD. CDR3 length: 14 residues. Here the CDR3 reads CAIKTDREADTQYF. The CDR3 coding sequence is TGTGCCATCAAAACGGACAGGGAGGCAGATACGCAGTATTTT.

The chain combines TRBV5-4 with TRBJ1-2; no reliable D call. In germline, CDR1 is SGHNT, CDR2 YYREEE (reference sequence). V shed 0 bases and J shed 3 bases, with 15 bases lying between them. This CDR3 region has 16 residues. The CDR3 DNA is TGTGCCAGCAGCTTGGGGAGCCGGGAAAGTTACTATGGCTACACCTTC. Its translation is CASSLGSRESYYGYTF.

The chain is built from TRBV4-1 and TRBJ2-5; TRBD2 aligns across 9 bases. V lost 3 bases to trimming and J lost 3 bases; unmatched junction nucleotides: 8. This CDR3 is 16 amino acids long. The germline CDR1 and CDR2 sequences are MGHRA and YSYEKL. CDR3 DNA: TGCGCCAGCAGCCAGACAGGACTAGCGATTAAAGAGACCCAGTACTTC. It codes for CASSQTGLAIKETQYF.

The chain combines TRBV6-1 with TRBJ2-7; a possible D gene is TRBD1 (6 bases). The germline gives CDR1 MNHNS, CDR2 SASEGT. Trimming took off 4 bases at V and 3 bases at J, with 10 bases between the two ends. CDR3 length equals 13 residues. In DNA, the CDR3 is TGTGCCAGCAGTGGACGACAGGTCTACGAGCAGTACGTC. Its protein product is CASSGRQVYEQYV.

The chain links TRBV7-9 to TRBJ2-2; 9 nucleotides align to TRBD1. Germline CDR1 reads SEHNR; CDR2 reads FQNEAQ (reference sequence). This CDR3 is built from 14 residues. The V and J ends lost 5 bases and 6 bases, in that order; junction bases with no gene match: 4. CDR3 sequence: CASSTQGASGELFF. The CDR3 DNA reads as TGTGCCAGCAGCACACAGGGGGCATCCGGGGAGCTGTTTTTT.

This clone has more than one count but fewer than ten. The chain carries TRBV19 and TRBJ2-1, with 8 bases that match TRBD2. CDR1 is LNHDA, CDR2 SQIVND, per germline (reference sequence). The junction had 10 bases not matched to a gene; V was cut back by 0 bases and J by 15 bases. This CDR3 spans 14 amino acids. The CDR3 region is CASSIDRGSGALFF. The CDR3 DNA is TGTGCCAGTAGTATAGATCGGGGTAGCGGGGCGTTGTTCTTC.

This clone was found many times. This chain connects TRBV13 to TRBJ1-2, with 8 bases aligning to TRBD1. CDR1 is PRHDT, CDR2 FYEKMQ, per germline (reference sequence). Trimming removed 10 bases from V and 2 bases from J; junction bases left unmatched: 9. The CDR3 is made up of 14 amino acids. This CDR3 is CAKRVRTGNYGYTF. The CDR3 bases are TGTGCCAAGAGAGTAAGGACAGGGAACTATGGCTACACCTTC.

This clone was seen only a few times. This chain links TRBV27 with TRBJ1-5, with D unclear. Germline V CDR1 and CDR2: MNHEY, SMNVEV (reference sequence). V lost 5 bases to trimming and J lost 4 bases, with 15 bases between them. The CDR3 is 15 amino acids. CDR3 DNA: TGTGCCAGCAGTCCTCGTGACGGAGGGAATCAGCCCCAGCATTTT. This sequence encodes CASSPRDGGNQPQHF.

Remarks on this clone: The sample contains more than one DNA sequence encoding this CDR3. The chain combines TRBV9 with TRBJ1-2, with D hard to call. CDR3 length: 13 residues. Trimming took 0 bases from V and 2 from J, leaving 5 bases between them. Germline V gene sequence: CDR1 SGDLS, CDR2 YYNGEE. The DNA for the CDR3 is TGTGCCAGCAGCGTAGACAGAAACTATGGCTACACCTTC. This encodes CASSVDRNYGYTF.

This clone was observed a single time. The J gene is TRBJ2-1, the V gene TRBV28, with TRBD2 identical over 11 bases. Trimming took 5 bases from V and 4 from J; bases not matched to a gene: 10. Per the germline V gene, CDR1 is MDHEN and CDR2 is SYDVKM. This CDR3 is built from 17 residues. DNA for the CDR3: TGTGCCAGCAGTCCTACGACGGGACTAGCGGTTTACAATGAGCAGTTCTTC. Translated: CASSPTTGLAVYNEQFF.

CDR3 sequence reads: CASSSLQGGNYGYTF. CDR3 coding DNA: TGTGCCAGCAGTTCATTACAGGGGGGTAACTATGGCTACACCTTC. This chain uses TRBV6-5 with TRBJ1-2, with 8 positions matching TRBD1. V trimming: 4 bases; J trimming: 1 base; junction bases outside the gene matches: 5. Germline V gene sequence: CDR1 MNHEY, CDR2 SVGAGI. This CDR3 contains 15 residues.

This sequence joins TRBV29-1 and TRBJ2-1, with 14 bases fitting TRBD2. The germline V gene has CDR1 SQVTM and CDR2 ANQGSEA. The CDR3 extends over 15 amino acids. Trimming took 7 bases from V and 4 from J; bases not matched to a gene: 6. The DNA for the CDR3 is TGCAGCGCCAGACTAGCGGGGGGGAGATACAATGAGCAGTTCTTC. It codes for CSARLAGGRYNEQFF.

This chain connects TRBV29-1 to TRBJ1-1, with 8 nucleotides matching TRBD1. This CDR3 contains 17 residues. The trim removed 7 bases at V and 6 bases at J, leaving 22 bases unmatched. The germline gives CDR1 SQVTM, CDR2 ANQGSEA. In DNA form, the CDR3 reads TGCAGCGGGGGGCACCTCGAACAGGGGGGATCGTTGGCTGAAGCTTTCTTT. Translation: CSGGHLEQGGSLAEAFF.